These 14 T cell receptor beta chains originate from one sample sequenced in a study of cytomegalovirus exposure and HLA in healthy donors. TCRdb's copy holds only in-frame clones and misses some; the assay was immunoSEQ multiplex PCR. The table lists about 92,000 clones, 90% to 95% of them singletons. Sequenced material: PBMCs. These receptors originate from a woman younger than 45 in good health and CMV-seropositive.

The chain employs TRBV5-5 and TRBJ1-1, with D possibly matching TRBD1 (5 bases). V was trimmed by 0 bases and J by 7 bases, leaving 13 bases between them. This CDR3 has 14 residues. Germline CDR1 and CDR2: SGHKS and YYEKEE (reference sequence). CDR3 in DNA: TGTGCCAGCAGCTTGGTTCAGGGAACGGGTGAAGCTTTCTTT. Protein: CASSLVQGTGEAFF. Using reference TRBV5-5 and TRBJ1-1 for the parts outside the CDR3, the full variable domain is DAGVTQSPTHLIKTRGQQVTLRCSPISGHKSVSWYQQVLGQGPQFIFQYYEKEERGRGNFPDRFSARQFPNYSSELNVNALLLGDSALYLCASSLVQGTGEAFFGQGTRLTVV.

This rearrangement joins TRBV4-3 to TRBJ2-1; 11 bases align to TRBD2. Germline-derived CDR1 and CDR2 are LGHNA and YSLEER. The V and J ends lost 5 bases and 3 bases, in that order; junction bases with no gene match: 3. The CDR3 covers 15 residues. As DNA, the CDR3 is TGCGCCAGCAGCGAACTAGCGGGAGACTACAATGAGCAGTTCTTC. Translating gives CASSELAGDYNEQFF.

The chain has TRBV29-1 and TRBJ2-5; a possible D gene is TRBD2 (6 bases). The germline V gene has CDR1 SQVTM and CDR2 ANQGSEA. CDR3 length: 14 residues. V lost 6 bases and J lost 5, with 19 bases in between. The CDR3 protein is CSVPVGGNWETQYF. Here the CDR3 DNA reads TGCAGCGTACCCGTGGGGGGTAATTGGGAGACCCAGTACTTC.

V and J are TRBV19 and TRBJ2-7; 7 bases agree with TRBD1. Germline CDR1 LNHDA, CDR2 SQIVND (reference sequence). The CDR3 has 14 amino acids. V shed 5 bases and J 4 bases; nucleotides not matched to a gene: 8. This CDR3 is CASSLTGTAYEQYF. The CDR3 DNA is TGTGCCAGTAGTCTCACCGGGACAGCGTACGAGCAGTACTTC.

This chain uses TRBV28 with TRBJ1-2; D ambiguous. CDR1 is MDHEN and CDR2 is SYDVKM in the germline V gene. This CDR3 region has 11 residues. CDR3 nucleotide sequence: TGTGTAGTCGAAGGGAGCTATGGCTACACCTTC. Its translation: CVVEGSYGYTF.

The chain employs TRBV6-1 and TRBJ2-7; 10 bases line up with TRBD2. Unmatched junction bases numbered 11, after V lost 7 bases and J lost 5 bases. The CDR3 runs 15 residues. Germline CDR1 is MNHNS and CDR2 is SASEGT. The CDR3: CASKNRLAGRNEQYF. The CDR3 nucleotides read TGTGCCAGCAAGAACAGACTAGCGGGCAGGAACGAGCAGTACTTC.

The gene calls are TRBV5-1 and TRBJ2-3, with D maybe TRBD2 (5 bases). This CDR3 region has 15 residues. Germline-derived CDR1 and CDR2 are SGHRS and YFSETQ. Trimming shortened V by 4 bases and J by 3 bases, and 15 bases separated the two germline ends. The CDR3 loop is CASSRGSLGTDTQYF. The CDR3 DNA follows: TGCGCCAGCAGCCGCGGGTCCTTGGGGACAGATACGCAGTATTTT.

V is TRBV4-1 and J is TRBJ2-1, with 9 bases fitting TRBD1. The trim removed 7 bases at V and 3 bases at J, leaving 10 bases unmatched. Germline values: CDR1 MGHRA, CDR2 YSYEKL. The CDR3 runs 16 residues. The CDR3 sequence is CASKKTPGQGYNEQFF. DNA for the CDR3: TGCGCCAGCAAAAAGACCCCGGGACAGGGCTACAATGAGCAGTTCTTC.

In DNA form, the CDR3 reads TGCGCCAGCAGCCCCTCATTACAACTAGCGGGAGGGCCCACCAGCACAGATACGCAGTATTTT. It codes for CASSPSLQLAGGPTSTDTQYF. The rearrangement uses TRBV5-1 and TRBJ2-3, with 13 nucleotides matching TRBD2. J lost 0 bases, V lost 4 bases, and 17 bases had no gene match. The CDR3 covers 21 residues. Germline V lookup: CDR1 SGHRS, CDR2 YFSETQ.

This clone appeared a few times. The gene calls are TRBV5-6 and TRBJ2-7, with TRBD2 matching over 7 bases. The CDR3 loop spans 16 amino acids. Germline V gives CDR1 SGHDT, CDR2 YYEEEE. Trimming took 2 bases from V and 4 from J; bases not matched to a gene: 12. CDR3 sequence: CASSFKVGGVPYEQYF. The CDR3 DNA reads TGTGCCAGCAGCTTTAAGGTGGGGGGGGTCCCTTACGAGCAGTACTTC.

In DNA, the CDR3 is TGTGCCAGTAGCTCGGGTAGCTCTGGAAACACCATATATTTT. It translates to CASSSGSSGNTIYF. The chain joins TRBV19 to TRBJ1-3; D is undetermined. The V gene lost 6 bases and the J gene lost 0 bases, with 9 bases spanning the gap. This CDR3 region has 14 residues. From germline, CDR1 is LNHDA and CDR2 SQIVND (reference sequence).

The DNA for the CDR3 is TGTGCCAGCAGGTCTAGCGGGAGGGGTGAGTTCTTC. Its protein product is CASRSSGRGEFF. V is TRBV6-5 and J is TRBJ2-1, with 12 bases matching TRBD2. There are 12 residues in the CDR3. The J segment lost 14 bases and the V segment lost 6 bases, leaving 5 bases of the junction unmatched. The V gene's germline CDR1 is MNHEY and CDR2 SVGAGI.

The gene calls are TRBV6-5 and TRBJ2-5; TRBD1 is a possible D gene (5 bases). The CDR3 sequence is 14 residues long. Germline V gene lookup returns CDR1 MNHEY and CDR2 SVGAGI. Trimming shortened V by 0 bases and J by 4 bases, and 9 bases separated the two germline ends. DNA of the CDR3: TGTGCCAGCAGTTACTCGGGCCAGGGAGAGACCCAGTACTTC. Protein sequence: CASSYSGQGETQYF.

J is TRBJ2-7 and V is TRBV5-1; the D gene is possibly TRBD1 (7 bases). The CDR3 has 15 amino acids. Germline lookup yields CDR1 SGHRS and CDR2 YFSETQ. Deletions cut 0 bases from V and 4 bases from J, with 14 bases between. The CDR3 bases are TGCGCCAGCAGCTTGGGAGGGGGCGCGGGGTACGAGCAGTACTTC. It translates to CASSLGGGAGYEQYF.